Listed below are T cell receptor beta chains from one sample, sequenced in a study of blood T cell repertoires in COVID-19. The protocol was immunoSEQ multiplex PCR, while the TCRdb copy is restricted to in-frame clones and leaves out a portion. Of about 58,000 clones detected, 89% appear once; the ten largest clones hold 13% to 15%. Sequenced sample: peripheral blood. The receptors were gathered from a woman in her sixties with active COVID-19. The CDR3 runs from the conserved cysteine through the conserved F or W.

V | CDR3
TRBV4-2 | CASSQGLAGGRGEQYF
TRBV3-1/TRBV3-2 | CASSSGQTSTDTQYF
TRBV13 | CASSARVGEKLFF
TRBV11-3 | CASSLGGQGLWETQYF
TRBV5-1 | CASSSTTEAFF
TRBV19 | CASSTPTGHYGYTF
TRBV4-2 | CASSPELLNTEAFF
TRBV18 | CASSPPTGTHNNQPQHF
TRBV11-2 | CASSLGQTYEQYF
TRBV14 | CASSQQQNYGYTF
TRBV30 | CAWSVGTGPMDGNTIYF
TRBV7-9 | CASSLGTGDGTDTQYF
TRBV7-8 | CASSLGLTDTQYF
TRBV9 | CASSVGPGGWGTEAFF
TRBV3-1/TRBV3-2 | CASSEGSGANVLTF
TRBV5-1 | CASSLGTGFYEQYF
TRBV2 | CASNRRGEQFF
TRBV6-5 | CASTGGTEAFF
TRBV7-9 | CASSLEARSYEQYF
TRBV4-2 | CASSQDRQGRSNGYTF
TRBV16 | CASSQEGVYGYTF
TRBV29-1 | CSVEDPSPVTGELFF
TRBV19 | CASSIGTGLETQYF
TRBV11-2 | CASSLRWGTGNTYEQYF
TRBV7-3 | CASSPVRGTQETQYF
TRBV29-1 | CSGTGDNTGELFF
TRBV5-5 | CASSLGGNRNGHTF
TRBV20-1 | CSASRGARGLNQPQHF
TRBV27 | CASSPGGTIHEQYF
TRBV9 | CASSVATQQLAGDTGELFF
TRBV4-1 | CASSQSTGIASYEQYF
TRBV3-1/TRBV3-2 | CASSLGDREGYTF
TRBV5-1 | CASRKQGSDSYEQYF
TRBV5-6 | CASSLGLRGNQPQHF
TRBV4-1 | CASSEWGGGSYNEQFF
TRBV5-1 | CASSFGGSGGETQYF
TRBV6-2/TRBV6-3 | CASSYGGAGQLNTEAFF
TRBV3-1/TRBV3-2 | CASSQERTGVANEQFF
TRBV15 | CATSRGRGDTEAFF
TRBV6-1 | CASSGGKGETYNSPLHF
TRBV2 | CASSERTGNSNYGYTF
TRBV7-2 | CASTHGGGPSRNTIYF
TRBV19 | CASSPGQGSYNEQFF
TRBV7-9 | CASTRQFDGGELFF
TRBV19 | CASSIVGSLETQYF
TRBV5-1 | CASSLTGTDGYTF
TRBV19 | CASSTRDRSQEPQHF
TRBV6-5 | CASSFRTRGKEETQYF
TRBV25-1 | CASSESPGTGVYGYTF
TRBV5-1 | CASSPFEAVEVTGF
TRBV7-8 | CASSSPTGQGNTGELFF
TRBV20-1 | CSASKTGEYYEQYF